These 25 T cell receptor beta chains were sequenced from one sample in a study of T cell clonality in common variable immunodeficiency (dated by TCRdb to the mid-2010s). Overall study outcomes, separate from this receptor: Reportedly, TCRbeta sequences from CVID had fewer deletions and N-nucleotide insertions, and highly modified clones with 13 or more V deletions were absent from CVID.

The antigens for these receptors are not known. The method behind the library was the immunoSEQ multiplex PCR assay. Not all clones reach the TCRdb copy of this immuneACCESS table, which keeps in-frame sequences only. Checked studies attribute under half of the gap to unresolved V genes and leave the rest unexplained. The table notes around 32,000 clones here, none of them singletons. The ten largest clones capture about 5% of the sample. Sequencing used peripheral blood mononuclear cells. Every receptor here comes from a human donor with common variable immunodeficiency.

CDR3 protein: CASSLANVVYEQYF. CDR3 DNA, as far as it was read: TGTGCCAGCAGCTTGGCCAATGTAGTCTACGAG. This sequence joins TRBV5-6 and TRBJ2-7; D not resolved. Read coverage stops 3 residues before the CDR3 terminus; the germline J gene supplies the remainder. The CDR3 is 14 residues long. V shed 0 bases and J shed 3 bases, with 10 bases lying between them. Per germline, CDR1 SGHDT and CDR2 YYEEEE.

There are many counts of this clone. The CDR3 end lies 3 residues beyond the end of the read and is filled in from the germline J gene. This chain connects TRBV7-9 to TRBJ2-7; no reliable D call. Germline values: CDR1 SEHNR, CDR2 FQNEAQ (reference sequence). The CDR3 runs 11 residues. Trimming removed 5 bases at V and 4 bases at J, with 6 bases between. The part of the CDR3 DNA that was read is TGTGCCAGCAGCCTTATTTACGAG. Encoded protein: CASSLIYE. The CDR3 in full is CASSLIYEQYF.

Points on this clone: The read comes to an end 3 residues before the CDR3 does, leaving the germline J gene to fill in the end. The chain couples TRBV30 to TRBJ2-7, with D hard to call. Trimming cost V 2 bases and J 0 bases, with 14 bases left between them. This CDR3 has 15 residues. CDR1 is GTSNPN, CDR2 SVGIG, per germline (reference sequence). CDR3 sequence: CAWSLRSTISYEQYF. The sequenced CDR3 bases are TGTGCCTGGAGTCTTAGATCTACCATCTCCTACGAG.

This clone was seen only a few times. The read gets to within 3 residues of the CDR3 end, and the germline J gene fills in the rest. The rearrangement uses TRBV13 and TRBJ2-1; no firm D call. V gave up 3 bases and J gave up 7 bases, with 4 bases separating them. Germline V lookup: CDR1 PRHDT, CDR2 FYEKMQ (reference sequence). The CDR3 spans 11 residues. Partial CDR3 DNA: TGTGCCAGCAGCTTTTCTAATGAG. This codes for CASSFSNE. The entire CDR3 sequence reads CASSFSNEQFF. Using reference TRBV13 and TRBJ2-1 for the parts outside the CDR3, the full variable domain is AAGVIQSPRHLIKEKRETATLKCYPIPRHDTVYWYQQGPGQDPQFLISFYEKMQSDKGSIPDRFSAQQFSDYHSELNMSSLELGDSALYFCASSFSNEQFFGPGTRLTVL.

This clone was found many times. The read ends 3 residues before the CDR3 terminus; that terminus is restored from the germline J gene. The rearrangement links TRBV18 to TRBJ1-4, with D maybe TRBD1 (5 bases). Between the trimmed V and J ends, which lost 4 bases and 0 bases, there was a span of 21 bases. Germline V lookup: CDR1 KGHSH, CDR2 LQKENI. CDR3 length: 19 residues. The CDR3 bases that were read are TGTGCCAGCTCACTATATCGGGGACTCCGAGTGGCAACTAATGAAAAA. Its protein product is CASSLYRGLRVATNEK. The entire CDR3 protein reads CASSLYRGLRVATNEKLFF.

The table lists this clone with many counts. The read finishes 3 residues shy of the CDR3 end, and the germline J gene is used to complete it. The chain employs TRBV19 and TRBJ1-2; D uncertain. The CDR3 totals 15 residues. V was trimmed by 3 bases and J by 0 bases, leaving 11 bases between them. The germline CDR1 and CDR2 sequences are LNHDA and SQIVND (reference sequence). This CDR3 is CASSIGSWANYGYTF. The part of the CDR3 DNA that was read is TGTGCCAGTAGTATCGGGTCGTGGGCTAACTATGGC. Filled out from reference TRBV19 and TRBJ1-2, the complete variable domain reads DGGITQSPKYLFRKEGQNVTLSCEQNLNHDAMYWYRQDPGQGLRLIYYSQIVNDFQKGDIAEGYSVSREKKESFPLTVTSAQKNPTAFYLCASSIGSWANYGYTFGSGTRLTVV.

This clone showed up many times. The CDR3 is cut off 3 residues early in the read; its end comes from the germline J gene. The chain is built from TRBV6-1 and TRBJ2-7; a weak D match, TRBD1 (5 bases). V lost 3 bases, J lost 2 bases, and 11 bases lay in between. Germline V gives CDR1 MNHNS, CDR2 SASEGT. This CDR3 contains 14 residues. The DNA read from the CDR3 is TGTGCCAGCAGTGAGGACACAATCGCCTACGAG. Translating gives CASSEDTIAYE. The whole CDR3 sequence is CASSEDTIAYEQYF.

Only a few counts were recorded for this clone. The read ends 3 residues early relative to the CDR3; the germline J gene fills the gap. V gene TRBV19 combines with J gene TRBJ1-6, with 7 positions matching TRBD1. The CDR3 extends over 13 amino acids. Germline trimming cut 7 bases from V and 7 bases from J; bases unmatched to any gene: 4. CDR1 LNHDA and CDR2 SQIVND come from the germline V gene (reference sequence). This chain's CDR3 is CASKQGRNSPLHF. CDR3 DNA (partial): TGTGCCAGTAAACAGGGGCGGAATTCACCC.

A remark on this clone: The CDR3 is cut off 3 residues early in the read; its end comes from the germline J gene. V usage is TRBV7-3 and J usage is TRBJ1-6; D is perhaps TRBD1 (6 bases). This CDR3 has 15 residues. V lost 2 bases and J lost 3, with 8 bases in between. The V gene's germline CDR1 is SGHTA and CDR2 FQGTGA. Partial CDR3 DNA: TGTGCCAGCAGCTTAGAGGGGGTCTATAATTCACCC. It is translated as CASSLEGVYNSP. The full CDR3 protein reads CASSLEGVYNSPLHF. Supplemented by reference TRBV7-3 and TRBJ1-6, the full variable domain reads GAGVSQTPSNKVTEKGKYVELRCDPISGHTALYWYRQSLGQGPEFLIYFQGTGAADDSGLPNDRFFAVRPEGSVSTLKIQRTERGDSAVYLCASSLEGVYNSPLHFGNGTRLTVT.

This clone was detected only a few times. The CDR3 goes on 3 residues after the read ends, and that part is filled in from the germline J gene. The chain recombines TRBV19 with TRBJ2-5; tentatively, D is TRBD1 (6 bases). Trimming removed 3 bases from V and 1 base from J, with 9 bases in between. The germline V gene has CDR1 LNHDA and CDR2 SQIVND (reference sequence). CDR3 length: 14 residues. The covered CDR3 bases are TGTGCCAGTAGTATTACAGGGAGCCAAGAGACC. Translated: CASSITGSQET. The CDR3 as a whole reads CASSITGSQETQYF.

Worth noting for this clone: The read is 3 residues too short to cover the CDR3 end, so that end is filled in from the germline J gene. This chain uses TRBV20-1 with TRBJ2-3; D is uncertain. Germline V gene sequence: CDR1 DFQATT, CDR2 SNEGSKA (reference sequence). Between the trimmed V and J ends, which lost 3 bases and 6 bases, there was a span of 13 bases. This CDR3 has 13 amino acids. The CDR3 here is CSARTPPADTQYF. The sequenced part of the CDR3 DNA is TGCAGTGCTAGGACACCCCCTGCGGATACG.

In the case of this clone: The sequence runs out 3 residues before the end of the CDR3; the remainder is reconstructed from the germline J gene. The chain joins TRBV2 to TRBJ2-5; unclear D gene. The germline V gene has CDR1 SNHLY and CDR2 FYNNEI. The CDR3 length is 11 residues. The V gene lost 8 bases and the J gene lost 5 bases, with 9 bases spanning the gap. Here the CDR3 reads CASALQETQYF. CDR3 bases read: TGTGCCAGCGCCCTTCAGGAGACC.

Remarks on this clone: The read is 3 residues too short to cover the CDR3 end, so that end is filled in from the germline J gene. The chain couples TRBV7-2 to TRBJ1-1, with D possibly matching TRBD1 (6 bases). V dropped 0 bases and J dropped 1 base, with 15 bases sitting between them. This CDR3 is built from 17 residues. Germline assignment: CDR1 SGHTA and CDR2 FQGNSA. The CDR3 DNA, read in part, is TGTGCCAGCAGCTTAGCCGGGGGGGGACAAACGAACACTGAA. Translating gives CASSLAGGGQTNTE. The whole CDR3 sequence is CASSLAGGGQTNTEAFF.

The sample holds a few counts of this clone. The read is 3 residues too short to cover the CDR3 end, so that end is filled in from the germline J gene. The V call is TRBV7-9, the J call TRBJ1-2; 7 positions agree with TRBD1. Germline V CDR1 and CDR2: SEHNR, FQNEAQ (reference sequence). J was trimmed by 2 bases and V by 4 bases; bases with no gene match: 1. The CDR3 is 13 residues long. Partial CDR3 DNA: TGTGCCAGCAGCTCGGGACAGAACTATGGC. Protein: CASSSGQNYG. In full, the CDR3 reads CASSSGQNYGYTF.

Only a few counts were recorded for this clone. The read finishes 3 residues shy of the CDR3 end, and the germline J gene is used to complete it. The V call is TRBV7-3, the J call TRBJ1-2; D possibly corresponds to TRBD1 (6 bases). Germline V gene sequence: CDR1 SGHTA, CDR2 FQGTGA. The CDR3 runs to 19 residues. The CDR3 protein is CASSLIQGGRGPLADGYTF. The DNA read from the CDR3 is TGTGCCAGCAGCTTAATTCAAGGTGGCAGGGGACCTTTGGCCGACGGC.

The sample holds a few counts of this clone. With the read ending 3 residues before the CDR3 end, the germline J gene is used to fill in that end. The genes are TRBV19 and TRBJ2-3; the D gene is possibly TRBD2 (5 bases). Deletions cut 5 bases from V and 2 bases from J, with 11 bases between. Germline V gene lookup returns CDR1 LNHDA and CDR2 SQIVND (reference sequence). CDR3 size: 14 residues. The covered CDR3 bases are TGTGCCAGTAGTTTCCGGGGTACCACAGATACG. It encodes CASSFRGTTDT. The entire CDR3 reads CASSFRGTTDTQYF.

Details on this clone: The missing CDR3 end, 3 residues past where the read stops, is filled in from the germline J gene. V gene TRBV5-6 combines with J gene TRBJ1-5, with a weak D call TRBD1 (6 bases). The CDR3 contains 15 residues. V was trimmed by 2 bases and J by 2 bases, leaving 11 bases between them. Germline V gives CDR1 SGHDT, CDR2 YYEEEE. The CDR3 bases that were read are TGTGCCAGCAGCTTACAGGGTTTAGGCAATCAGCCC. It translates to CASSLQGLGNQP. The entire CDR3 is CASSLQGLGNQPQHF.

As concerns this clone: The sequence runs out 3 residues before the end of the CDR3; the remainder is reconstructed from the germline J gene. This chain connects TRBV19 to TRBJ1-1; a possible D gene is TRBD1 (6 bases). The V end was cut by 8 bases, the J end by 0 bases, with 19 bases between. There are 16 residues in the CDR3. Per germline, CDR1 LNHDA and CDR2 SQIVND (reference sequence). CDR3 loop: CASLQDRRGMNTEAFF. CDR3 bases read: TGTGCCAGTCTCCAGGACAGACGGGGTATGAACACTGAA.

This clone was counted only a few times. CDR3 bases read: TGTGCCTGGAGACCCGGACAGGGTTTGACCGGGGCCAACGTC. It encodes CAWRPGQGLTGANV. The full CDR3 is CAWRPGQGLTGANVLTF. V usage is TRBV30 and J usage is TRBJ2-6, with TRBD1 matching 8 bases. The read comes to an end 3 residues before the CDR3 does, leaving the germline J gene to fill in the end. CDR3 size: 17 residues. Germline lookup yields CDR1 GTSNPN and CDR2 SVGIG (reference sequence). Unmatched junction bases numbered 11, after V lost 3 bases and J lost 4 bases.

This clone was recorded many times. The read stops 3 residues short of the end of the CDR3; the missing end is completed from the germline J gene. This rearrangement joins TRBV5-4 to TRBJ2-3, with 7 bases fitting TRBD1. The CDR3 is 14 amino acids. The V gene's germline CDR1 is SGHNT and CDR2 YYREEE (reference sequence). With 6 bases clipped from V and 6 bases from J, the junction kept 10 bases outside the gene matches. CDR3 protein: CASTFRTGSDTQYF. The sequenced CDR3 bases are TGTGCCAGCACTTTCAGGACAGGATCTGATACG.

Only a few counts were recorded for this clone. The read ends 3 residues shy of where the CDR3 ends; the end is completed using the germline J gene. This chain links TRBV11-3 with TRBJ2-5; D may be TRBD1 or TRBD2 (5 bases each). Germline V gene data show CDR1 as SGHNT and CDR2 as YENEEA. Trimming shortened V by 4 bases and J by 5 bases, and 14 bases separated the two germline ends. The CDR3 spans 14 residues. This chain's CDR3 is CASSYRGASETQYF. The sequenced CDR3 bases are TGTGCCAGCAGCTATCGAGGGGCGTCGGAGACC.

This clone was seen more than once but under ten times. The read finishes 3 residues shy of the CDR3 end, and the germline J gene is used to complete it. The V call is TRBV13, the J call TRBJ2-2; D remains ambiguous. CDR3 size: 14 residues. V lost 4 bases and J 0 bases, leaving 6 bases between the germline ends. In germline, CDR1 is PRHDT, CDR2 FYEKMQ (reference sequence). The sequenced part of the CDR3 DNA is TGTGCCAGCAGCTCCCTACCGAACACCGGGGAG. It specifies CASSSLPNTGE. In full, the CDR3 is CASSSLPNTGELFF.

This clone counts as medium-sized. CDR3 DNA (partial): TGCAGTGCTTGGGACAGGGGGAAGTGGGACTATGGC. This translates into CSAWDRGKWDYG. The CDR3 reads in full as CSAWDRGKWDYGYTF. The chain couples TRBV20-1 to TRBJ1-2; 11 bases are shared with TRBD1. Sequencing ends 3 residues short of the CDR3 end; the germline J gene provides the rest. Looked up from germline, CDR1 is DFQATT and CDR2 is SNEGSKA (reference sequence). The CDR3 has 15 amino acids. Germline trimming cut 5 bases from V and 3 bases from J; bases unmatched to any gene: 8.

With regard to this clone: With the read ending 3 residues before the CDR3 end, the germline J gene is used to fill in that end. The chain has TRBV20-1 and TRBJ2-3; TRBD2 aligns across 13 bases. V shed 2 bases, J shed 6 bases, and the junction held 8 bases outside the gene matches. Germline V gene lookup returns CDR1 DFQATT and CDR2 SNEGSKA (reference sequence). The CDR3 has 16 amino acids. The CDR3 loop is CSARTSGGAGADTQYF. The CDR3 bases that were read are TGCAGTGCTAGAACTAGCGGGGGGGCCGGGGCGGATACG.

Ten or more counts support this clone. From the germline J gene comes the end of the CDR3, since the read stops 3 residues before it. The rearrangement uses TRBV30 and TRBJ2-7; D ambiguous. CDR1 is GTSNPN, CDR2 SVGIG, per germline (reference sequence). V was clipped by 2 bases and J by 1 base, with 3 bases between them. The CDR3 is 11 residues long. The CDR3 bases that were read are TGTGCCTGGAGTTTATCCTACGAG. It encodes CAWSLSYE. The complete CDR3 protein is CAWSLSYEQYF.